This T cell receptor (beta chain) is drawn from a study of CD8+ T cells in alopecia areata. Across the whole study: Twice daily, treated patients received 5 to 10 mg of oral tofacitinib. Tofacitinib lasted 6 to 18 months, then 6 months off drug. The study, taken as a whole, reports: Sharing of TCRs across patients appeared less clear than in mice, possibly for HLA-related reasons.

cDNA serving as the sequencing template came from extracted, reverse transcribed RNA. The data were produced by immunoSEQ multiplex PCR, yet TCRdb's version contains in-frame clones alone and is incomplete. The sample lists around 200,000 clones, approximately 62% occurring once. The CDR3 loop spans 15 amino acids. Germline CDR1 and CDR2: ENHRY and SYGVKD. J gave up 5 bases and V 5 bases, and 4 bases lay outside the gene matches. About this clone: Its antigen is not identified.

Individuals with alopecia areata gave both lesional scalp punch biopsies and peripheral blood for collection. Here the sequenced sample was CD4+ T cells sorted from blood, taken at week 0. This sequence was found in a human donor with alopecia areata. The J gene is TRBJ2-1, the V gene TRBV10-3; 12 bases align to TRBD2. CDR3 sequence reads: CAISQTSGGNNEQFF. For the CDR3, the DNA is TGTGCCATCAGTCAGACTAGCGGGGGAAACAATGAGCAGTTCTTC.